The 28 T cell receptor beta chains presented below share a single source sample, sequenced in a study of OX40 agonist ivuxolimab in advanced cancers. The repertoire was sequenced with immunoSEQ multiplex PCR; TCRdb's copy has only in-frame clones and lacks some. Among roughly 23,000 clones listed, 83% were seen once. The source material was CD4+ or CD8+ T cells sorted from blood, sampled in a trial of the OX40 agonist ivuxolimab. These receptors were obtained from an adult with an advanced solid tumor such as melanoma, head and neck, liver or kidney cancer.

The chain joins TRBV6-6 to TRBJ2-1; no reliable D call. CDR3 length equals 12 residues. Trimming took off 6 bases at V and 8 bases at J, with 11 bases between the two ends. The germline gives CDR1 MNHNY, CDR2 SVGAGI (reference sequence). The CDR3 region is CASSPWMDEQFF. Here the CDR3 DNA reads TGTGCCAGCAGCCCTTGGATGGATGAGCAGTTCTTC.

The J gene is TRBJ1-1, the V gene TRBV27; 11 positions agree with TRBD1. This CDR3 comprises 15 residues. Germline V gives CDR1 MNHEY, CDR2 SMNVEV (reference sequence). V lost 4 bases, J lost 7 bases, and 8 bases stayed unmatched. CDR3 amino acids: CASSSSRDRGGEAFF. The DNA of the CDR3 is TGTGCCAGCAGTTCCTCCCGGGACAGGGGGGGTGAAGCTTTCTTT.

The rearrangement links TRBV9 to TRBJ2-7; D is possibly TRBD1 or TRBD2 (5 bases each). V was clipped by 3 bases and J by 6 bases, with 19 bases between them. The CDR3 totals 15 residues. Germline CDR1 SGDLS, CDR2 YYNGEE. The chain's CDR3 is CASSAAGTGRSEQYF. As DNA, the CDR3 is TGTGCCAGCAGCGCCGCCGGGACCGGACGCTCCGAGCAGTACTTC.

This sequence joins TRBV27 and TRBJ2-1; the D call may be TRBD1 or TRBD2 (5 bases each). The V gene lost 8 bases and the J gene lost 3 bases, with 29 bases spanning the gap. This CDR3 has 19 amino acids. CDR1 is MNHEY and CDR2 is SMNVEV in the germline V gene (reference sequence). This CDR3 is CASFSPRRGLSKGYNEQFF. In nucleotides, the CDR3 is TGTGCCAGCTTTTCCCCGCGTCGGGGCCTCAGCAAGGGCTACAATGAGCAGTTCTTC.

The chain's CDR3 is CASSQGGNEQFF. CDR3 bases: TGCGCCAGCAGCCAAGGGGGCAATGAGCAGTTCTTC. The V and J genes are TRBV4-1 and TRBJ2-1; D is undetermined. V was clipped by 1 base and J by 6 bases, with 4 bases between them. The CDR3 spans 12 residues. CDR1 is MGHRA, CDR2 YSYEKL, per germline.

V and J are TRBV6-5 and TRBJ2-1; perhaps TRBD1 as D (7 bases). CDR3 length: 11 residues. The germline V gene encodes CDR1 MNHEY and CDR2 SVGAGI. The V and J ends lost 6 bases and 10 bases respectively, with 10 bases between them. This CDR3 is CASSPGGEQFF. CDR3 nucleotide sequence: TGTGCCAGCAGCCCAGGGGGGGAGCAGTTCTTC.

The chain joins TRBV7-8 to TRBJ2-1; 8 bases align to TRBD1. Germline trimming cut 4 bases from V and 9 bases from J; bases unmatched to any gene: 8. In germline, CDR1 is SGHVS, CDR2 FQNEAQ. This CDR3 contains 14 residues. CDR3 amino acids: CASSSPGQGGEQFF. CDR3 DNA sequence: TGTGCCAGCAGCTCGCCCGGACAGGGCGGTGAGCAGTTCTTC.

This chain links TRBV5-6 with TRBJ2-7; the match to TRBD1 covers 7 bases. The CDR3 runs 12 residues. Germline lookup yields CDR1 SGHDT and CDR2 YYEEEE. Trimming at V came to 3 bases and at J to 7 bases, leaving 4 bases not matched to a gene. The CDR3: CASSSGTEEQYF. CDR3 coding DNA: TGTGCCAGCAGCTCCGGGACAGAAGAGCAGTACTTC.

This chain connects TRBV29-1 to TRBJ1-1; TRBD1 aligns across 11 bases. Germline CDR1 and CDR2: SQVTM and ANQGSEA. CDR3 length equals 13 residues. The ends lost 7 bases at V and 4 bases at J; junction bases unmatched: 5. The CDR3 bases are TGCAGCGCCAGGACAGGGGGCATCACTGAAGCTTTCTTT. Its translation is CSARTGGITEAFF.

The chain joins TRBV10-3 to TRBJ2-6; D ambiguous. Germline V CDR1 and CDR2: ENHRY, SYGVKD. Trimming removed 6 bases at V and 0 bases at J, with 15 bases between. The CDR3 contains 17 residues. CDR3 amino acids: CAIRRQLFSSGANVLTF. The CDR3 nucleotides read TGTGCCATCAGGAGACAATTGTTTAGCTCTGGGGCCAACGTCCTGACTTTC.

This clone has a single count. V and J are TRBV9 and TRBJ2-2; D not certain. Germline V gives CDR1 SGDLS, CDR2 YYNGEE. V lost 0 bases, J lost 1 base, and 10 bases lay in between. This CDR3 comprises 16 residues. The CDR3 loop reads CASSVALGMNTGELFF. In nucleotides, the CDR3 is TGTGCCAGCAGCGTAGCCCTAGGTATGAACACCGGGGAGCTGTTTTTT.

V and J are TRBV4-1 and TRBJ2-5, with 8 bases matching TRBD1. This CDR3 contains 16 residues. With V trimmed by 0 bases and J by 4 bases, 7 bases remained unmatched. The germline gives CDR1 MGHRA, CDR2 YSYEKL. DNA for the CDR3: TGCGCCAGCAGCCAAGAGCCGACAGGGGTGGGAGAGACCCAGTACTTC. The encoded protein is CASSQEPTGVGETQYF.

The rearrangement joins TRBV7-9 to TRBJ1-1; no firm D call. The CDR3 has 12 residues. The V gene's germline CDR1 is SEHNR and CDR2 FQNEAQ (reference sequence). V gave up 1 base and J gave up 6 bases, with 6 bases separating them. In DNA, the CDR3 is TGTGCCAGCAGCTTAGGCACAGCTGAAGCTTTCTTT. It specifies CASSLGTAEAFF.

The rearrangement uses TRBV7-9 and TRBJ2-3, with D maybe TRBD1 (6 bases). The CDR3 runs to 14 residues. V was cut by 4 bases and J by 6 bases, with 14 bases left in between. Germline CDR1 and CDR2: SEHNR and FQNEAQ (reference sequence). The CDR3 reads CASSSDGGLDTQYF. CDR3 in DNA: TGTGCCAGCAGCTCCGATGGGGGCCTGGATACGCAGTATTTT.

As for this clone: The junction departs from the called germline gene at one end, perhaps through a read error. The chain combines TRBV25-1 with TRBJ2-2; D assignment may be TRBD1 or TRBD2 (5 bases each). This CDR3 is 15 amino acids long. CDR1 is MGHDK and CDR2 is SYGVNS in the germline V gene. In DNA form, the CDR3 reads TGTGCCAGCAGTGAACGACATGGGACCACCAGGGAGCTGTTTTTT. This gives the protein CASSERHGTTRELFF.

The chain uses TRBV29-1 and TRBJ2-7; no definite D call. Trimming shortened V by 1 base and J by 3 bases, and 4 bases separated the two germline ends. Germline CDR1 reads SQVTM; CDR2 reads ANQGSEA. The CDR3 has 11 amino acids. The CDR3: CSVEGVYEQYF. The CDR3 DNA is TGCAGCGTTGAAGGAGTCTACGAGCAGTACTTC.

The chain uses TRBV7-9 and TRBJ1-1; maybe TRBD1 (6 bases). The germline V gene has CDR1 SEHNR and CDR2 FQNEAQ (reference sequence). The CDR3 runs to 14 residues. Trimming took 5 bases from V and 1 from J, leaving 11 bases between them. Written as DNA, the CDR3 is TGTGCCAGCAGCCCGAACAGGGAGAACACTGAAGCTTTCTTT. Its translation is CASSPNRENTEAFF. Drawing the rest from reference TRBV7-9 and TRBJ1-1, the complete variable domain is DTGVSQNPRHKITKRGQNVTFRCDPISEHNRLYWYRQTLGQGPEFLTYFQNEAQLEKSRLLSDRFSAERPKGSFSTLEIQRTEQGDSAMYLCASSPNRENTEAFFGQGTRLTVV.

This clone was seen once. This chain links TRBV11-2 with TRBJ1-1; the match to TRBD1 covers 7 bases. The CDR3 is 14 amino acids. V shed 5 bases and J 5 bases; nucleotides not matched to a gene: 8. The germline CDR1 and CDR2 sequences are SGHAT and FQNNGV. The CDR3 is CASSNSQGGTEAFF. The DNA of the CDR3 is TGTGCCAGCAGCAATTCTCAGGGGGGGACTGAAGCTTTCTTT. The variable domain in full, with the rest retrieved from reference TRBV11-2 and TRBJ1-1, is EAGVAQSPRYKIIEKRQSVAFWCNPISGHATLYWYQQILGQGPKLLIQFQNNGVVDDSQLPKDRFSAERLKGVDSTLKIQPAKLEDSAVYLCASSNSQGGTEAFFGQGTRLTVV.

V usage is TRBV7-9 and J usage is TRBJ2-7; 10 nucleotides agree with TRBD1. CDR3 size: 14 residues. The germline V gene encodes CDR1 SEHNR and CDR2 FQNEAQ (reference sequence). The V gene end was trimmed by 5 bases and the J gene end by 6 bases; junction bases not matched to a gene: 7. The CDR3 coding sequence is TGTGCCAGCAGCCCATTGACAGGGGGCGGCGAGCAGTACTTC. It translates to CASSPLTGGGEQYF.

The rearrangement uses TRBV20-1 and TRBJ2-7; no clear D. Trimming left V 5 bases short and J 2 bases short, with 4 bases between. This CDR3 comprises 10 residues. Germline assignment: CDR1 DFQATT and CDR2 SNEGSKA (reference sequence). In nucleotides, the CDR3 is TGCAGTGCTTATGCCTACGAGCAGTACTTC. Translation gives CSAYAYEQYF.

The chain's CDR3 is CATSRERGSYNEQFF. In DNA form, the CDR3 reads TGTGCCACCAGCAGGGAGCGGGGGAGCTACAATGAGCAGTTCTTC. This chain joins TRBV15 and TRBJ2-1; 8 positions match TRBD2. Germline values: CDR1 LNHNV, CDR2 YYDKDF (reference sequence). J was trimmed by 3 bases and V by 3 bases; bases with no gene match: 4. CDR3 length: 15 residues.

This clone was recorded only once. V gene TRBV27 combines with J gene TRBJ1-1; unclear D gene. CDR3 length equals 13 residues. The ends were cut back, 10 bases at V and 8 bases at J, with 20 bases in the middle. CDR1 and CDR2 from the germline V gene are MNHEY and SMNVEV (reference sequence). Here the CDR3 reads CANKLPGGFEAFF. In DNA, the CDR3 is TGTGCCAACAAACTCCCCGGTGGATTCGAAGCTTTCTTT.

This chain connects TRBV29-1 to TRBJ2-7; TRBD1 is a possible D gene (6 bases). Germline V gene lookup returns CDR1 SQVTM and CDR2 ANQGSEA. V dropped 4 bases and J dropped 2 bases, with 15 bases sitting between them. This CDR3 is built from 14 residues. The CDR3 sequence: CSVAPGRGTYEQYF. CDR3 sequence (DNA): TGCAGCGTTGCCCCCGGCAGGGGTACCTACGAGCAGTACTTC.

The table lists this clone with a count of one. The chain links TRBV4-1 to TRBJ2-7, with TRBD1 matching 8 bases. The CDR3 sequence is 14 residues long. After removal of 4 bases from V and 6 bases from J, the junction contained 8 bases not matched to a gene. Germline CDR1 reads MGHRA; CDR2 reads YSYEKL. CDR3 region: CASSRQGALSEQYF. The CDR3 DNA reads as TGCGCCAGCAGCCGGCAGGGGGCCCTAAGCGAGCAGTACTTC.

The count of this clone is one. This chain links TRBV7-9 with TRBJ2-4; D assignment may be TRBD1 or TRBD2 (6 bases each). The CDR3 runs 15 residues. Germline V gene lookup returns CDR1 SEHNR and CDR2 FQNEAQ (reference sequence). V dropped 4 bases and J dropped 3 bases, with 13 bases sitting between them. The DNA for the CDR3 is TGTGCCAGCAGCTCCAAGGGGGGAGGCAAAAACATTCAGTACTTC. Protein product: CASSSKGGGKNIQYF.

CDR3 nucleotides: TGTGCCAGCAGCGGAGACGCAGATACGCAGTATTTT. This sequence encodes CASSGDADTQYF. The chain carries TRBV7-9 and TRBJ2-3; D not resolved. This CDR3 has 12 amino acids. V was pared by 5 bases and J by 4 bases, with 7 bases between. CDR1 is SEHNR, CDR2 FQNEAQ, per germline (reference sequence).

This clone was seen a handful of times. The V and J genes are TRBV21-1 and TRBJ2-1; the tabulated D call, TRBD1, remains unverified against the DNA. TRBV21-1 is tagged as a pseudogene. The CDR3 contains 12 residues. Here the CDR3 DNA reads TGTGCCAGCAGCAGCTGGGCCAATGAGCAGTTCTTC. This codes for CASSSWANEQFF.

This chain uses TRBV2 with TRBJ1-5, with 8 bases identical to TRBD1. CDR3 length: 15 amino acids. Germline V lookup: CDR1 SNHLY, CDR2 FYNNEI. V shed 6 bases and J 6 bases; nucleotides not matched to a gene: 10. CDR3 sequence: CASRDSTGGTQPQHF. The CDR3 nucleotides are TGTGCCAGCAGGGACTCTACAGGGGGGACTCAGCCCCAGCATTTT.